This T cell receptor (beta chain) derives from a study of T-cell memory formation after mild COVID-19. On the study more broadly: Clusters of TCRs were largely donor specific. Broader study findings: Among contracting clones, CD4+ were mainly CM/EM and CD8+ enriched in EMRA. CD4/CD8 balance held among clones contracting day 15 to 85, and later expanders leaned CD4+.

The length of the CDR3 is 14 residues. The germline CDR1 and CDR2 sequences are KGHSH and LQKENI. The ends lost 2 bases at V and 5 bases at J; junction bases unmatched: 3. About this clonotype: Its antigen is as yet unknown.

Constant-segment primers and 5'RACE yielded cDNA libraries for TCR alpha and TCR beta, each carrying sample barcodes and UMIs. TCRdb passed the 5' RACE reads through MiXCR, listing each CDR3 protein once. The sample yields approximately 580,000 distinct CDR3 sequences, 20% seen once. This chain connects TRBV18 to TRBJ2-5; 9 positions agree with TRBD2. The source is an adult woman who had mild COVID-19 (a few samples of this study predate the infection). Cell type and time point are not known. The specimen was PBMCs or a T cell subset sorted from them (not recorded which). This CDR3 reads CASSPFLAGETQYF. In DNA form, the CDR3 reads TGTGCCAGCTCACCATTTCTAGCGGGGGAGACCCAGTACTTC.